This TCR beta chain appears in the sequencing data of a study of shared clonotypes between healthy human individuals. Trimming shortened V by 10 bases and J by 1 base, and 12 bases separated the two germline ends. The CDR3 sequence is 13 residues long. Germline loops: CDR1 ENHRY, CDR2 SYGVKD. TCRdb keeps only in-frame clones here, not all; method: immunoSEQ multiplex PCR. The sample records hundreds of thousands of clones, about 74% being singletons. This chain joins TRBV10-3 and TRBJ2-3, with D possibly matching TRBD2 (6 bases). Material: memory CD4+ T cells sorted from blood. Subset here: CD45RA-negative fraction. This receptor was obtained from a woman in her 30s in good health. CDR3 protein: CATWASGTDTQYF. CDR3 DNA sequence: TGTGCCACCTGGGCTAGCGGCACAGATACGCAGTATTTT.